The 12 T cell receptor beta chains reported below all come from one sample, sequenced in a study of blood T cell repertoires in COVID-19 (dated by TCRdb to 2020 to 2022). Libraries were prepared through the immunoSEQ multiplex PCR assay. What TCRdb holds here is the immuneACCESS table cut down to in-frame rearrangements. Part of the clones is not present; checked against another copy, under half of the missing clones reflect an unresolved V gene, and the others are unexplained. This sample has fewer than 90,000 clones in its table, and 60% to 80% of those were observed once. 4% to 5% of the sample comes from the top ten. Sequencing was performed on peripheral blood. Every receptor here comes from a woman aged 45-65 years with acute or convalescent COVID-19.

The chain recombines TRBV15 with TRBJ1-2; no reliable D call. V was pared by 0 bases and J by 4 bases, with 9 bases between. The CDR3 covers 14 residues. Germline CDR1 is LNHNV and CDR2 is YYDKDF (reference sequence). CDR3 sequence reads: CATSRDNPGYGYTF. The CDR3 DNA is TGTGCCACCAGCAGAGATAACCCCGGCTATGGCTACACCTTC.

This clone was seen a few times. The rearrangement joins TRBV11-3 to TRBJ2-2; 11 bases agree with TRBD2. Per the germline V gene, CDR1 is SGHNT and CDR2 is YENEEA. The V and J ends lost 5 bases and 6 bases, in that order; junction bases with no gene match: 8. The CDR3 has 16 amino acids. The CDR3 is CASSVASGGLAGELFF. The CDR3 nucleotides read TGTGCCAGCAGCGTCGCTAGCGGGGGGTTGGCCGGGGAGCTGTTTTTT.

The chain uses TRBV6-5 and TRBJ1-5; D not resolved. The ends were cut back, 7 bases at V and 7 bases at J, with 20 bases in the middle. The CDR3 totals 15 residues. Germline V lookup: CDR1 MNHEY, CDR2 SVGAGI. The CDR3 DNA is TGTGCCAGCACCACCTTGGGCGGGCTAGACCAGCCCCAGCATTTT. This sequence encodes CASTTLGGLDQPQHF.

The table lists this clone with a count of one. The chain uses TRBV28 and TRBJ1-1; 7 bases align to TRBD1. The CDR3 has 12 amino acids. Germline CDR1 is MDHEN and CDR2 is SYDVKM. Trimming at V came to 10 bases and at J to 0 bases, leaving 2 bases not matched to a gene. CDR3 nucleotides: TGTGCCACCGGGACAGTGAACACTGAAGCTTTCTTT. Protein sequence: CATGTVNTEAFF.

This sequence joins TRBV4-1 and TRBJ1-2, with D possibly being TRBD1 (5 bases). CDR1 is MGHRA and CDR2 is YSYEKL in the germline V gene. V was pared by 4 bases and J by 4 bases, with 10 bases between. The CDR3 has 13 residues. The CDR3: CASSLQTAYGYTF. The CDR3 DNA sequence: TGCGCCAGCAGCCTTCAGACAGCCTATGGCTACACCTTC.

CDR3 sequence reads: CASSLGRGGIKDYGYTF. The CDR3 nucleotides read TGTGCCAGCAGCTTAGGACGGGGGGGCATTAAGGACTATGGCTACACCTTC. The chain recombines TRBV7-2 with TRBJ1-2; possibly TRBD1 for D (6 bases). This CDR3 is 17 amino acids long. Germline CDR1 and CDR2: SGHTA and FQGNSA. With 1 base removed from V and 3 bases from J, the gap between germline ends came to 18 bases.

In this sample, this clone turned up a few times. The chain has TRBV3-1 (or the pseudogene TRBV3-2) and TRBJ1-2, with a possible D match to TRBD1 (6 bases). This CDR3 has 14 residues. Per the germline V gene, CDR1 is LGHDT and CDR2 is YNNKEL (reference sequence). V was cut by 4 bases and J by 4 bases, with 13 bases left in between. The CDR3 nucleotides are TGTGCCAGCAGCCGCCACAGGGAGACCTATGGCTACACCTTC. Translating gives CASSRHRETYGYTF.

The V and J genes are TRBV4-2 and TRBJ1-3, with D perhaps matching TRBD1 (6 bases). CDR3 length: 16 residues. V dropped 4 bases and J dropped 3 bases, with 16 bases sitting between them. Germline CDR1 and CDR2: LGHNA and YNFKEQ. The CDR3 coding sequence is TGTGCCAGCAGCCCCTCGATGGGGGCGGGTGGAAACACCATATATTTT. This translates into CASSPSMGAGGNTIYF.

This CDR3 is CASSLRGGGGYEQYF. CDR3 DNA sequence: TGCGCCAGCAGCTTGCGAGGCGGGGGGGGCTACGAGCAGTACTTC. The V and J genes are TRBV5-1 and TRBJ2-7; 9 nucleotides align to TRBD2. Germline-derived CDR1 and CDR2 are SGHRS and YFSETQ. This CDR3 has 15 residues. After removal of 1 base from V and 3 bases from J, the junction contained 5 bases not matched to a gene.

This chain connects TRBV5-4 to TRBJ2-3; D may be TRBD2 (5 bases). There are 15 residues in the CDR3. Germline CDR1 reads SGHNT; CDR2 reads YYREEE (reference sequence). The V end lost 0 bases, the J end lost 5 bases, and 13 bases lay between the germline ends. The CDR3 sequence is CASSLVGRGGDTQYF. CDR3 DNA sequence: TGTGCCAGCAGCTTGGTGGGCAGAGGAGGAGATACGCAGTATTTT. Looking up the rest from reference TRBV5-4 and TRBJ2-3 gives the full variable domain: ETGVTQSPTHLIKTRGQQVTLRCSSQSGHNTVSWYQQALGQGPQFIFQYYREEENGRGNFPPRFSGLQFPNYSSELNVNALELDDSALYLCASSLVGRGGDTQYFGPGTRLTVL.

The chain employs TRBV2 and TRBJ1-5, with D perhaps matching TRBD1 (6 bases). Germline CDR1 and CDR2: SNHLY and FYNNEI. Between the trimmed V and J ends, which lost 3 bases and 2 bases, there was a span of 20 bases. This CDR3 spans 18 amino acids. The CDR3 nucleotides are TGTGCCAGCAGTGATCCGGCTGCACAGGGTTTTGGCAATCAGCCCCAGCATTTT. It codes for CASSDPAAQGFGNQPQHF.

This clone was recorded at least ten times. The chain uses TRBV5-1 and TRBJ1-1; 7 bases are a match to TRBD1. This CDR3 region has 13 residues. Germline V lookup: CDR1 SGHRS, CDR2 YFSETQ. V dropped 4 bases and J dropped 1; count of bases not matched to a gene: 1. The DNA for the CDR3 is TGCGCCAGCAGCAGGACAGGGAACACTGAAGCTTTCTTT. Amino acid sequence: CASSRTGNTEAFF.